The text below deals with one TCR beta chain. Trimming cost V 5 bases and J 6 bases, with 16 bases left between them. The germline V gene has CDR1 SGHAT and CDR2 FQNNGV. The CDR3 extends over 15 amino acids. This record belongs to a study of blood T cell repertoires in COVID-19. At the level of the study: There were acute and convalescent COVID-19 samples, and they came from the United States, Italy and Spain.

The method was immunoSEQ multiplex PCR; TCRdb's version includes in-frame clones alone and lacks a portion of them. Of tens of thousands of clones in the sample, less than 80% were seen once. Sequenced material: peripheral blood. This chain joins TRBV11-2 and TRBJ1-4; possible D gene TRBD1, 5 bases. This TCR was recovered from a human donor in a cohort sampled during active COVID-19. CDR3 DNA: TGTGCCAGCAGCAAAAGAACAGGCGTCGATGAAAAACTGTTTTTT. The encoded protein is CASSKRTGVDEKLFF. Using reference TRBV11-2 and TRBJ1-4 for the parts outside the CDR3, the full variable domain is EAGVAQSPRYKIIEKRQSVAFWCNPISGHATLYWYQQILGQGPKLLIQFQNNGVVDDSQLPKDRFSAERLKGVDSTLKIQPAKLEDSAVYLCASSKRTGVDEKLFFGSGTQLSVL.